The 27 T cell receptor beta chains given below trace back to one sample, sequenced in a study of T cells in Graves' hyperthyroidism and ophthalmopathy. Authors of the study amplified TCR beta CDR3 regions from RNA transcripts. HTBI primers were employed in a first-round RT-PCR of the TCR CDR3. MiXCR, applied by TCRdb to the multiplex PCR reads, yields one record per CDR3 protein. The table has about 640,000 distinct CDR3 sequences, more than 12% seen once; the top ten hold around 12%. Input material: blood. The receptor source for this set is a woman in her forties or fifties with Graves' ophthalmopathy.

The rearrangement joins TRBV27 to TRBJ1-1; 8 nucleotides align to TRBD1. CDR1 is MNHEY and CDR2 is SMNVEV in the germline V gene (reference sequence). J gave up 7 bases and V 7 bases, and 8 bases lay outside the gene matches. This CDR3 has 13 amino acids. As DNA, the CDR3 is TGTGCCAGCACCTCCGGGACAGGCCGTGAAGCTTTCTTT. Amino acids: CASTSGTGREAFF.

The V and J genes are TRBV24-1 and TRBJ2-3, with 11 nucleotides matching TRBD2. This CDR3 contains 18 residues. CDR1 KGHDR and CDR2 SFDVKD come from the germline V gene. Trimming cost V 1 base and J 0 bases; bases outside gene matches: 5. CDR3 sequence (DNA): TGTGCCACCAGTGATTTACCGACTAGCGGGGCTAGCACAGATACGCAGTATTTT. This sequence encodes CATSDLPTSGASTDTQYF.

This clonotype has only a few counts. V gene TRBV27 combines with J gene TRBJ2-1, with no clear D. The germline CDR1 and CDR2 sequences are MNHEY and SMNVEV (reference sequence). Trimming stripped 6 bases from V and 6 bases from J, with 15 bases between. The CDR3 covers 14 residues. This chain's CDR3 is CASRAGGFRNEQFF. For the CDR3, the DNA is TGTGCCAGCAGGGCCGGCGGCTTCCGCAATGAGCAGTTCTTC.

This clonotype was recorded at least ten times. The rearrangement uses TRBV20-1 and TRBJ1-1; a possible D gene is TRBD1 (5 bases). V lost 5 bases and J 0 bases, leaving 10 bases between the germline ends. CDR3 size: 13 residues. Germline V gene data show CDR1 as DFQATT and CDR2 as SNEGSKA (reference sequence). The CDR3 loop is CSALDSLNTEAFF. CDR3 coding DNA: TGCAGTGCTCTTGACAGCTTGAACACTGAAGCTTTCTTT.

The table lists this clonotype with a count of one. A much larger clone is a single base away; this may be a read error. The V call is TRBV7-3, the J call TRBJ2-2; 7 bases agree with TRBD2. V trimming: 5 bases; J trimming: 4 bases; junction bases outside the gene matches: 13. Germline V CDR1 and CDR2: SGHTA, FQGTGA. The CDR3 is 17 amino acids. This CDR3 reads CASSHKNGGRGTGELFF. DNA for the CDR3: TGTGCCAGCAGCCACAAAAACGGAGGGAGGGGCACCGGGGAGCTGTTTTTT.

There are many counts of this clonotype. The chain recombines TRBV20-1 with TRBJ2-2; TRBD2 might be the D (5 bases). This CDR3 contains 15 residues. The V end lost 6 bases, the J end lost 3 bases, and 17 bases lay between the germline ends. The germline V gene has CDR1 DFQATT and CDR2 SNEGSKA (reference sequence). CDR3: CSATPGSQYTGELFF. The DNA of the CDR3 is TGCAGTGCAACGCCGGGATCCCAATACACCGGGGAGCTGTTTTTT.

Many counts were recorded for this clonotype. The CDR3 loop reads CASSPLAGTSTDTQYF. CDR3 coding DNA: TGTGCCAGCAGCCCCCTGGCCGGGACTAGCACAGATACGCAGTATTTT. This rearrangement joins TRBV6-1 to TRBJ2-3, with D maybe TRBD2 (6 bases). The CDR3 contains 16 residues. The germline V gene encodes CDR1 MNHNS and CDR2 SASEGT. V dropped 6 bases and J dropped 0 bases, with 16 bases sitting between them.

This clonotype was found a few times. CDR3 DNA sequence: TGCGCCAGCAGCGGGGACAGCAACACCGGGGAGCTGTTTTTT. It translates to CASSGDSNTGELFF. This sequence joins TRBV5-1 and TRBJ2-2; 7 bases agree with TRBD1. The CDR3 runs to 14 residues. Trimming removed 4 bases from V and 2 bases from J; junction bases left unmatched: 2. CDR1 and CDR2 from the germline V gene are SGHRS and YFSETQ.

This clonotype was seen at least ten times. This sequence joins TRBV28 and TRBJ1-2; D is perhaps TRBD1 (6 bases). This CDR3 contains 12 residues. V lost 1 base to trimming and J lost 10 bases, with 10 bases between them. In germline, CDR1 is MDHEN, CDR2 SYDVKM. CDR3 coding DNA: TGTGCCAGCAGTTTATTACAGGGAGACTACACCTTC. It codes for CASSLLQGDYTF.

This chain links TRBV14 with TRBJ1-2; TRBD1 is a possible D gene (5 bases). Germline lookup yields CDR1 SGHDN and CDR2 FVKESK. The CDR3 is made up of 14 amino acids. The ends were cut back, 1 base at V and 6 bases at J, with 12 bases in the middle. This CDR3 is CASSQVDSSHGYTF. The CDR3 DNA reads TGTGCCAGCAGCCAAGTAGACAGCTCACATGGCTACACCTTC. Drawing the rest from reference TRBV14 and TRBJ1-2, the complete variable domain is EAGVTQFPSHSVIEKGQTVTLRCDPISGHDNLYWYRRVMGKEIKFLLHFVKESKQDESGMPNNRFLAERTGGTYSTLKVQPAELEDSGVYFCASSQVDSSHGYTFGSGTRLTVV.

The V call is TRBV5-8, the J call TRBJ2-7; no reliable D call. Germline V lookup: CDR1 SGHTS, CDR2 YDEGEE. The length of the CDR3 is 16 residues. Trimming took 3 bases from V and 0 from J, leaving 16 bases between them. The CDR3 DNA reads TGTGCCAGCAGCTCCCTAGGAGCCCCCCGCTCCTACGAGCAGTACTTC. Encoded protein: CASSSLGAPRSYEQYF.

This chain uses TRBV7-9 with TRBJ1-2; 7 bases match TRBD1. The trim removed 2 bases at V and 8 bases at J, leaving 2 bases unmatched. Germline V lookup: CDR1 SEHNR, CDR2 FQNEAQ (reference sequence). The CDR3 is made up of 12 amino acids. CDR3 bases: TGTGCCAGCAGCTTACAGGGGGGAGGCTACACCTTC. Protein sequence: CASSLQGGGYTF.

This clonotype was seen a few times. V and J are TRBV6-6 and TRBJ2-3, with D perhaps matching TRBD1 (5 bases). The CDR3 contains 16 residues. The ends were cut back, 0 bases at V and 4 bases at J, with 14 bases in the middle. The V gene's germline CDR1 is MNHNY and CDR2 SVGAGI (reference sequence). The CDR3 is CASSYSLTGASDTQYF. The CDR3 DNA reads as TGTGCCAGCAGTTACTCTCTTACAGGAGCGTCAGATACGCAGTATTTT.

This clonotype was recorded at least ten times. The chain combines TRBV6-2 or TRBV6-3 with TRBJ2-7; D is uncertain. The germline V gene has CDR1 MNHEY and CDR2 SVGEGT. The CDR3 has 12 residues. Between the trimmed V and J ends, which lost 7 bases and 4 bases, there was a span of 11 bases. CDR3 sequence (DNA): TGTGCCAGCACAAACAGCAATTACGAGCAGTACTTC. It encodes CASTNSNYEQYF.

J is TRBJ1-2 and V is TRBV9; D is unresolved. Germline V CDR1 and CDR2: SGDLS, YYNGEE. CDR3 size: 14 residues. The ends were cut back, 6 bases at V and 2 bases at J, with 14 bases in the middle. The CDR3 region has the DNA TGTGCCAGCAAACCCTCGGGAGAGAACTATGGCTACACCTTC. This sequence encodes CASKPSGENYGYTF.

Many counts were recorded for this clonotype. The rearrangement uses TRBV18 and TRBJ1-1; D ambiguous. The germline gives CDR1 KGHSH, CDR2 LQKENI. V was pared by 2 bases and J by 1 base, with 2 bases between. The CDR3 runs 12 residues. The CDR3 loop is CASSPANTEAFF. DNA of the CDR3: TGTGCCAGCTCACCAGCGAACACTGAAGCTTTCTTT. Full variable domain (remainder filled in from reference TRBV18 and TRBJ1-1): NAGVMQNPRHLVRRRGQEARLRCSPMKGHSHVYWYRQLPEEGLKFMVYLQKENIIDESGMPKERFSAEFPKEGPSILRIQQVVRGDSAAYFCASSPANTEAFFGQGTRLTVV.

This clonotype was counted a few times. V and J are TRBV10-3 and TRBJ1-1; the match to TRBD1 covers 7 bases. The germline V gene encodes CDR1 ENHRY and CDR2 SYGVKD. The ends lost 9 bases at V and 0 bases at J; junction bases unmatched: 7. This CDR3 is built from 14 residues. The CDR3 sequence: CAIRLGQLNTEAFF. CDR3 bases: TGTGCCATACGCTTGGGACAGCTGAACACTGAAGCTTTCTTT.

This clonotype occurred a few times. The chain carries TRBV4-1 and TRBJ2-2; TRBD2 matches at 7 bases. Germline V gene lookup returns CDR1 MGHRA and CDR2 YSYEKL. J lost 7 bases, V lost 1 base, and 18 bases had no gene match. This CDR3 region has 19 residues. The CDR3 loop is CASSQAEGSGVRGGGELFF. CDR3 in DNA: TGCGCCAGCAGCCAAGCCGAAGGGAGCGGGGTCCGTGGTGGCGGGGAGCTGTTTTTT.

This clonotype was found many times. The genes are TRBV7-6 and TRBJ1-1; D is ambiguous. The CDR3 consists of 13 residues. V lost 1 base, J lost 6 bases, and 9 bases lay in between. Germline V gene lookup returns CDR1 SGHVS and CDR2 FNYEAQ. The CDR3 protein is CASSLEEASEAFF. For the CDR3, the DNA is TGTGCCAGCAGCTTAGAGGAGGCTTCTGAAGCTTTCTTT.

This clonotype has ten or more counts. The CDR3 nucleotides read TGTGCCAGCTCACCACGAGCAAGCGGGAGTCATCATGAGCAGTTCTTC. Translating it yields CASSPRASGSHHEQFF. This rearrangement joins TRBV18 to TRBJ2-1; 8 bases are a match to TRBD2. V was pared by 1 base and J by 8 bases, with 10 bases of the junction left unmatched. The CDR3 has 16 amino acids. Germline V lookup: CDR1 KGHSH, CDR2 LQKENI.

The gene calls are TRBV30 and TRBJ2-1; 14 bases agree with TRBD2. The V and J ends lost 7 bases and 9 bases, in that order; junction bases with no gene match: 5. The CDR3 runs to 13 residues. Germline V gene data show CDR1 as GTSNPN and CDR2 as SVGIG (reference sequence). The CDR3 spells CALTSGRAGEQFF. DNA for the CDR3: TGTGCCTTGACTAGCGGGAGGGCGGGTGAGCAGTTCTTC.

This clonotype was seen repeatedly, ten times or more. The chain has TRBV2 and TRBJ2-1, with 13 positions matching TRBD2. The CDR3 contains 15 residues. With V trimmed by 6 bases and J by 6 bases, 5 bases remained unmatched. Looked up from germline, CDR1 is SNHLY and CDR2 is FYNNEI. The CDR3 protein is CASSAGTSGANEQFF. The DNA for the CDR3 is TGTGCCAGCAGCGCGGGGACTAGCGGGGCCAATGAGCAGTTCTTC.

This clonotype was found many times. The chain uses TRBV2 and TRBJ2-1; 11 positions match TRBD2. This CDR3 is 18 amino acids long. V dropped 7 bases and J dropped 0; count of bases not matched to a gene: 11. Germline V gives CDR1 SNHLY, CDR2 FYNNEI. CDR3 sequence: CASKMASGRPTSYNEQFF. CDR3 nucleotide sequence: TGTGCCAGCAAGATGGCTAGCGGGAGGCCTACCTCCTACAATGAGCAGTTCTTC.

This clonotype was recorded at least ten times. The chain employs TRBV27 and TRBJ1-4; D perhaps matches TRBD1 (6 bases). CDR3 length equals 16 residues. CDR1 MNHEY and CDR2 SMNVEV come from the germline V gene (reference sequence). Trimming removed 0 bases at V and 5 bases at J, with 13 bases between. CDR3 in amino acids: CASSLSRGATNEKLFF. The CDR3 DNA is TGTGCCAGCAGTTTATCGAGGGGGGCGACGAATGAAAAACTGTTTTTT.

This clonotype was recorded many times. The chain recombines TRBV19 with TRBJ2-7; TRBD1 aligns across 10 bases. CDR1 is LNHDA and CDR2 is SQIVND in the germline V gene (reference sequence). V lost 5 bases and J lost 5; bases outside the gene matches: 12. The CDR3 has 16 amino acids. CDR3 in DNA: TGTGCCAGTAGTCGATTACAGGGACAGGGGCTCAACGAGCAGTACTTC. Its translation is CASSRLQGQGLNEQYF. Together with reference TRBV19 and TRBJ2-7, the CDR3 gives the full variable domain: DGGITQSPKYLFRKEGQNVTLSCEQNLNHDAMYWYRQDPGQGLRLIYYSQIVNDFQKGDIAEGYSVSREKKESFPLTVTSAQKNPTAFYLCASSRLQGQGLNEQYFGPGTRLTVT.

Many counts were recorded for this clonotype. The V and J genes are TRBV7-9 and TRBJ2-1; TRBD2 agrees at 9 bases. Germline-derived CDR1 and CDR2 are SEHNR and FQNEAQ (reference sequence). This CDR3 has 16 residues. V lost 1 base, J lost 7 bases, and 8 bases stayed unmatched. DNA for the CDR3: TGTGCCAGCAGCTTAGGTAGCGGGAGTACGCGGAATGAGCAGTTCTTC. This sequence encodes CASSLGSGSTRNEQFF.

This clonotype was counted ten times or more. The chain links TRBV6-2 or TRBV6-3 to TRBJ1-5, with D possibly being TRBD1 (5 bases). The CDR3 has 18 residues. The V end was cut by 0 bases, the J end by 0 bases, with 15 bases between. Germline CDR1 and CDR2: MNHEY and SVGEGT. CDR3 amino acids: CASSYSGRGRLSNQPQHF. DNA of the CDR3: TGTGCCAGCAGTTACTCCGGGCGGGGCCGTCTTAGCAATCAGCCCCAGCATTTT.